The TCR beta chain described here comes from a study of shared clonotypes between healthy human individuals. Roughly 200 ng DNA, 25,000 to 35,000 T cell genomes, went into each sorted-subset replicate PCR. Using immunoSEQ multiplex PCR, the repertoire was profiled, and TCRdb retains in-frame clones only, with some absent. Here the sample spans a few million clones, 93% being singletons. CD45RO-negative, CCR7-selected cells formed the naive CD8 fraction, which excluded terminally differentiated effector memory CD45RA+ cells. Donors, healthy HIV-negative adults, lacked recent acute infections or vaccinations. In germline, CDR1 is SGHAT, CDR2 FQNNGV. J gave up 1 base and V 5 bases, and 4 bases lay outside the gene matches. The CDR3 has 16 residues. Study-wide results and limits: Naive subsets generally had larger estimated richness than memory subsets. Investigators expected sequencing depth to affect clonotype sharing among donors.

Turning to this clone: The antigen remains undetermined.

The source is a man younger than 35 in good health. Some clones in this sample may be carry-over from other donors' samples. This rearrangement joins TRBV11-2 to TRBJ2-2, with TRBD1 matching 10 bases. Sequencing was performed on naive CD8+ T cells from PBMCs. The CDR3 sequence: CASSTRTGGNTGELFF. The CDR3 DNA follows: TGTGCCAGCAGCACCAGGACAGGGGGGAACACCGGGGAGCTGTTTTTT.